A single sample gave rise to the 19 T cell receptor beta chains below, sequenced in a study of beta chain features in type 1 diabetes. The sequenced template was cDNA made from the entire isolated RNA. Repertoires were generated with immunoSEQ multiplex PCR, while TCRdb's copy carries only in-frame clones and drops some. The table includes under 950,000 clones, roughly 15% detected once. The specimen was naive CD4+ T cells from blood. All receptors derive from a woman in her late teens or twenties in good health.

The chain combines TRBV25-1 with TRBJ1-2, with a weak D call TRBD1 (5 bases). Trimming left V 3 bases short and J 5 bases short, with 13 bases between. This CDR3 region has 14 residues. CDR1 and CDR2 from the germline V gene are MGHDK and SYGVNS. The CDR3 spells CASSDPQGLYGYTF. CDR3 nucleotide sequence: TGTGCCAGCAGTGACCCCCAGGGCTTATATGGCTACACCTTC.

This clone was recorded a few times. This chain uses TRBV14 with TRBJ1-4; no definite D call. V shed 1 base and J shed 3 bases, with 3 bases lying between them. The CDR3 runs 13 residues. Per the germline V gene, CDR1 is SGHDN and CDR2 is FVKESK. The CDR3 is CASSQGANEKLFF. The CDR3 DNA reads as TGTGCCAGCAGCCAAGGAGCTAATGAAAAACTGTTTTTT.

The sample holds one count of this clone. This sequence joins TRBV5-4 and TRBJ1-1, with 7 bases fitting TRBD1. This CDR3 contains 16 residues. J gave up 4 bases and V 1 base, and 10 bases lay outside the gene matches. Looked up from germline, CDR1 is SGHNT and CDR2 is YYREEE (reference sequence). CDR3 protein: CASSLLGRGGGTEAFF. CDR3 coding DNA: TGTGCCAGCAGCTTGTTGGGCAGGGGGGGCGGCACTGAAGCTTTCTTT.

Written as DNA, the CDR3 is TGTGCCAGCAGTGAAGGACAGGCAACACAGCATTTT. It is translated as CASSEGQATQHF. V usage is TRBV28 and J usage is TRBJ1-5, with TRBD1 matching 7 bases. Germline values: CDR1 MDHEN, CDR2 SYDVKM. J gave up 13 bases and V 5 bases, and 8 bases lay outside the gene matches. The CDR3 runs to 12 residues. Complete variable domain (other parts from reference TRBV28 and TRBJ1-5): DVKVTQSSRYLVKRTGEKVFLECVQDMDHENMFWYRQDPGLGLRLIYFSYDVKMKEKGDIPEGYSVSREKKERFSLILESASTNQTSMYLCASSEGQATQHFGDGTRLSIL.

V usage is TRBV9 and J usage is TRBJ2-1, with 11 bases fitting TRBD2. The CDR3 is 16 amino acids. V was clipped by 5 bases and J by 2 bases; unmatched bases: 6. Germline CDR1 is SGDLS and CDR2 is YYNGEE. The CDR3 reads CASSRTSGPPYNEQFF. The CDR3 bases are TGTGCCAGCAGTAGGACTAGCGGGCCTCCCTACAATGAGCAGTTCTTC. Drawing the rest from reference TRBV9 and TRBJ2-1, the complete variable domain is DSGVTQTPKHLITATGQRVTLRCSPRSGDLSVYWYQQSLDQGLQFLIQYYNGEERAKGNILERFSAQQFPDLHSELNLSSLELGDSALYFCASSRTSGPPYNEQFFGPGTRLTVL.

This clone was observed a few times. This chain links TRBV6-5 with TRBJ2-3, with D possibly matching TRBD2 (5 bases). This CDR3 has 16 amino acids. Germline loops: CDR1 MNHEY, CDR2 SVGAGI. Trimming took off 2 bases at V and 3 bases at J, with 15 bases between the two ends. DNA for the CDR3: TGTGCCAGCAGTTACGGCGTGGCGGGTTTGACAGATACGCAGTATTTT. Translated, it gives CASSYGVAGLTDTQYF.

The rearrangement links TRBV29-1 to TRBJ1-2; 7 bases agree with TRBD1. The CDR3 totals 13 residues. The V and J ends lost 6 bases and 6 bases, in that order; junction bases with no gene match: 10. CDR1 and CDR2 (germline): SQVTM, ANQGSEA. Written as DNA, the CDR3 is TGCAGCGTGGGGGCTGACAGGGTCCATGGCTACACCTTC. This gives the protein CSVGADRVHGYTF.

The chain has TRBV7-2 and TRBJ2-5, with 10 bases aligning to TRBD2. The CDR3 has 14 residues. With 4 bases clipped from V and 3 bases from J, the junction kept 2 bases outside the gene matches. Germline values: CDR1 SGHTA, CDR2 FQGNSA. The CDR3 loop reads CASSWGLAKETQYF. The CDR3 DNA reads TGTGCCAGCAGCTGGGGACTAGCGAAAGAGACCCAGTACTTC. The full variable domain, its missing parts supplied by reference TRBV7-2 and TRBJ2-5, is GAGVSQSPSNKVTEKGKDVELRCDPISGHTALYWYRQSLGQGLEFLIYFQGNSAPDKSGLPSDRFSAERTGGSVSTLTIQRTQQEDSAVYLCASSWGLAKETQYFGPGTRLLVL.

V is TRBV11-2 and J is TRBJ1-4; 8 nucleotides align to TRBD1. Trimming removed 4 bases from V and 6 bases from J; junction bases left unmatched: 4. The CDR3 is 14 residues long. CDR1 and CDR2 from the germline V gene are SGHAT and FQNNGV. The CDR3 nucleotides are TGTGCCAGCAGCTCCGGGACAGGATATGAAAAACTGTTTTTT. Translation: CASSSGTGYEKLFF.

The J gene is TRBJ1-2, the V gene TRBV5-4, with D uncertain. The CDR3 loop spans 14 amino acids. Per germline, CDR1 SGHNT and CDR2 YYREEE (reference sequence). V gave up 0 bases and J gave up 4 bases, with 10 bases separating them. In DNA, the CDR3 is TGTGCCAGCAGCTTGGCTGGACCGGGCTATGGCTACACCTTC. This encodes CASSLAGPGYGYTF.

This clone was counted a single time. This chain connects TRBV19 to TRBJ1-5; D is ambiguous. The CDR3 totals 18 residues. Germline CDR1 reads LNHDA; CDR2 reads SQIVND (reference sequence). Deletions cut 0 bases from V and 7 bases from J, with 22 bases between. In DNA, the CDR3 is TGTGCCAGTAGTATAGATCACATCTTCCCCTTGTTGGGGCAGCCCCAGCATTTT. It specifies CASSIDHIFPLLGQPQHF.

This clone was recorded once. Other nucleotide sequences in the sample specify the same CDR3. This chain joins TRBV18 and TRBJ1-2; 7 bases match TRBD1. The germline V gene encodes CDR1 KGHSH and CDR2 LQKENI. The CDR3 consists of 15 residues. J gave up 0 bases and V 3 bases, and 4 bases lay outside the gene matches. The CDR3 region is CASSPRDRPNYGYTF. As DNA, the CDR3 is TGTGCCAGCTCACCGAGGGACAGACCTAACTATGGCTACACCTTC.

This clone was counted only a few times. The chain recombines TRBV27 with TRBJ2-2, with 9 bases aligning to TRBD2. V gave up 9 bases and J gave up 0 bases; unmatched junction bases: 5. This CDR3 has 15 residues. Germline V gene sequence: CDR1 MNHEY, CDR2 SMNVEV (reference sequence). For the CDR3, the DNA is TGTGCCAGTAAAACTAGCGGGTCGAACACCGGGGAGCTGTTTTTT. It yields the protein CASKTSGSNTGELFF.

The gene calls are TRBV5-1 and TRBJ2-3; D remains unclear. This CDR3 comprises 14 residues. CDR1 is SGHRS, CDR2 YFSETQ, per germline. Trimming removed 6 bases from V and 1 base from J, with 12 bases in between. The CDR3 region is CASKSGSGTDTQYF. The CDR3, as DNA: TGCGCCAGCAAATCAGGTTCGGGCACAGATACGCAGTATTTT. Looking up the rest from reference TRBV5-1 and TRBJ2-3 gives the full variable domain: KAGVTQTPRYLIKTRGQQVTLSCSPISGHRSVSWYQQTPGQGLQFLFEYFSETQRNKGNFPGRFSGRQFSNSRSEMNVSTLELGDSALYLCASKSGSGTDTQYFGPGTRLTVL.

The chain combines TRBV7-3 with TRBJ1-1; the D is unclear. The CDR3 extends over 14 amino acids. Per the germline V gene, CDR1 is SGHTA and CDR2 is FQGTGA. V was pared by 5 bases and J by 2 bases, with 12 bases between. For the CDR3, the DNA is TGTGCCAGCAGCCCCTCCCGGGGAAACACTGAAGCTTTCTTT. This sequence encodes CASSPSRGNTEAFF.

A few counts support this clone. The chain combines TRBV7-9 with TRBJ1-1; a possible D gene is TRBD1 (6 bases). CDR1 is SEHNR, CDR2 FQNEAQ, per germline (reference sequence). V lost 1 base and J 3 bases, leaving 12 bases between the germline ends. The CDR3 extends over 15 amino acids. CDR3 sequence (DNA): TGTGCCAGCAGCTTAGAGTCAGGGGCGTACACTGAAGCTTTCTTT. Translating it yields CASSLESGAYTEAFF.

This sequence joins TRBV6-5 and TRBJ2-1; no clear D gene. The germline V and J ends were trimmed by 2 bases and 0 bases, with 8 bases remaining between them. This CDR3 is 15 amino acids long. From germline, CDR1 is MNHEY and CDR2 SVGAGI. CDR3 sequence reads: CASSYVGSSYNEQFF. CDR3 coding DNA: TGTGCCAGCAGTTACGTTGGAAGCTCCTACAATGAGCAGTTCTTC.

The gene calls are TRBV7-9 and TRBJ2-5; D not certain. Germline-derived CDR1 and CDR2 are SEHNR and FQNEAQ (reference sequence). CDR3 size: 12 residues. Trimming removed 0 bases at V and 5 bases at J, with 4 bases between. DNA of the CDR3: TGTGCCAGCAGCTTAGCGTCGGAGACCCAGTACTTC. Amino acids: CASSLASETQYF.

This clone turned up a few times. This chain uses TRBV6-5 with TRBJ1-1, with D hard to call. The CDR3 totals 15 residues. V was trimmed by 6 bases and J by 1 base, leaving 15 bases between them. Germline CDR1 and CDR2: MNHEY and SVGAGI. For the CDR3, the DNA is TGTGCCAGCAGGGAACTAGGCGGGCAGAACACTGAAGCTTTCTTT. It yields the protein CASRELGGQNTEAFF.